Listed below are T cell receptor beta chains from one sample, sequenced in a study of blood T cell repertoires in COVID-19. Only in-frame clones appear in the TCRdb table, and some are missing; sequencing was by immunoSEQ multiplex PCR. The sample contains under 250,000 clones, around 80% of which appear only once. Sequencing was performed on PBMCs or T cells enriched from blood (not recorded which). The receptors were sampled from a man under 40 with acute COVID-19. The CDR3 runs from the conserved cysteine through the conserved F or W. The D gene is left open where the match is weak. Some rows mark clone size as missing; the rest say once, few, many or name a class of expanded clone.

clone_size j_call d_call v_call cdr3_nt cdr3_aa
- TRBJ1-5 - TRBV12-2 TGTGCAAGTCGCCCCCCTGCCGGGACAGGGTTCAGCAATCAGCCCCAGCATTTT CASRPPAGTGFSNQPQHF
- TRBJ1-4 - TRBV2 TGTGCCAGCAGTCTTAATGGACAATGGGAAAAACTGTTTTTT CASSLNGQWEKLFF
- TRBJ1-1 TRBD1 TRBV12-5 TGTGCTAGTGGTTTGTCTAACCCCACCATGGGACAGCGGAACACTGAAGCTTTCTTT CASGLSNPTMGQRNTEAFF
- TRBJ2-7 TRBD2 TRBV10-1 TGCGCCAGCGGGACTAGCGGGTCCTACGAGCAGTACTTC CASGTSGSYEQYF
- TRBJ2-3 - TRBV3-1/TRBV3-2 TGTGCCAGCAGCCAAGGCGGTACAGATACGCAGTATTTT CASSQGGTDTQYF
medium-sized TRBJ2-7 - TRBV29-1 TGCAGCGTTGAAGATCCTAAGACTTGGCCCTACGAGCAGTACTTC CSVEDPKTWPYEQYF
- TRBJ1-1 TRBD1 TRBV10-3 TGTGCCATCAGGGACAGGGAATATGGTGAAGGCACTGAAGCTTTCTTT CAIRDREYGEGTEAFF
few TRBJ2-7 - TRBV6-5 TGTGCCAGCAGTCACAGGGAGGGCTACGAGCAGTACTTC CASSHREGYEQYF
few TRBJ1-1 - TRBV7-9 TGTGCCAGCAGCTTCTCGGGAGTGGGTGAAGCTTTCTTT CASSFSGVGEAFF
- TRBJ2-2 TRBD2 TRBV5-4 TGTGCCAGCGCGGGGGGGCCCACCGGGGAGCTGTTTTTT CASAGGPTGELFF
- TRBJ1-1 TRBD1 TRBV6-5 TGTGCCAGCAGGAAAGGGGGCTCGAGCACTGAAGCTTTCTTT CASRKGGSSTEAFF
- TRBJ2-1 TRBD1 TRBV10-2 TGCGCCAGCAGTGAGAACAGGGGGTTTTCCTACAATGAGCAGTTCTTC CASSENRGFSYNEQFF
- TRBJ2-7 - TRBV4-1 TGCGCCAGCAGCGGGTACAGCTACGAGCAGTACTTC CASSGYSYEQYF
- TRBJ1-2 - TRBV7-3 TGTGCCAGCAGTCTGGGGTCAGGGGACTATGGCTACACCTTC CASSLGSGDYGYTF
- TRBJ1-2 - TRBV28 TGTGCCAGCACCTCCGGGGGGGAGAAGTATGGCTACACCTTC CASTSGGEKYGYTF
once TRBJ2-7 TRBD1 TRBV7-3 TGTGCCAGCAGCTTCGACAGGGGACTCTCCTACGAGCAGTACTTC CASSFDRGLSYEQYF
- TRBJ1-6 - TRBV4-1 TGCGCCAGCAGCCCATCGGCGGAAGGGAGGAATTCACCCCTCCACTTT CASSPSAEGRNSPLHF
- TRBJ2-3 - TRBV28 TGTGCCAGCAGTTTAGAGGGCGGCACAGATACGCAGTATTTT CASSLEGGTDTQYF